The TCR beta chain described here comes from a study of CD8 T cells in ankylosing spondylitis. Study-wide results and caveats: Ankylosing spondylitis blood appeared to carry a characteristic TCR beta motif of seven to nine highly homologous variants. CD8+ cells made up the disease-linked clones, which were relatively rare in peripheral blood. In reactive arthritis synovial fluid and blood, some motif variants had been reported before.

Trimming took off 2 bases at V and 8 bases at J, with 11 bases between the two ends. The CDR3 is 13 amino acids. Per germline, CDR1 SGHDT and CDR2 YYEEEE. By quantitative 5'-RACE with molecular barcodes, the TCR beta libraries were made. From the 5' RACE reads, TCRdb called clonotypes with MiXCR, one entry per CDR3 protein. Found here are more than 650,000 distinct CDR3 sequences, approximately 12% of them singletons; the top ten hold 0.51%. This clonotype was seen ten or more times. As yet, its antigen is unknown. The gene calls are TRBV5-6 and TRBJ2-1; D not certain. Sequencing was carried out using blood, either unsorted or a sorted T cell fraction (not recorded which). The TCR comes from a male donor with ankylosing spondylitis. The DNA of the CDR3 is TGTGCCAGCAGCTTAACGCTGCGCGATGAGCAGTTCTTC. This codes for CASSLTLRDEQFF. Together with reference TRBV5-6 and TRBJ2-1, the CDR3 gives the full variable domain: DAGVTQSPTHLIKTRGQQVTLRCSPKSGHDTVSWYQQALGQGPQFIFQYYEEEERQRGNFPDRFSGHQFPNYSSELNVNALLLGDSALYLCASSLTLRDEQFFGPGTRLTVL.